One and the same sample provided the 7 T cell receptor beta chains below, sequenced in a study of blood T cells in healthy people across ages. The authors ran a second PCR of about 6 to 11 cycles using a sample-barcoded 5' primer and a J-beta primer mix. TCRdb re-derived calls from the 5' RACE reads in MiXCR, one entry per CDR3 protein. The sample yields hundreds of thousands of distinct CDR3 sequences, around 28% seen once. Sequencing was done on a sample of blood. The receptor set was obtained from a woman of 80 years or more in good health.

J is TRBJ2-7 and V is TRBV9; D perhaps matches TRBD1 (5 bases). Germline-derived CDR1 and CDR2 are SGDLS and YYNGEE. The V end lost 0 bases, the J end lost 3 bases, and 19 bases lay between the germline ends. The CDR3 covers 17 residues. The CDR3 sequence: CASSVATVWEGDYEQYF. CDR3 in DNA: TGTGCCAGCAGCGTAGCTACCGTATGGGAAGGGGACTACGAGCAGTACTTC.

This clonotype was counted many times. J is TRBJ2-5 and V is TRBV6-2 or TRBV6-3; D not resolved. This CDR3 region has 15 residues. The germline V and J ends were trimmed by 6 bases and 2 bases, with 16 bases remaining between them. CDR1 is MNHEY and CDR2 is SVGEGT in the germline V gene. The CDR3 DNA sequence: TGTGCCAGCAGCACACTGCGGATCCCACAAGAGACCCAGTACTTC. Encoded protein: CASSTLRIPQETQYF.

In its sample, this clonotype was seen many times. J is TRBJ2-3 and V is TRBV7-9, with 8 bases aligning to TRBD1. This CDR3 comprises 14 residues. The germline V gene encodes CDR1 SEHNR and CDR2 FQNEAQ (reference sequence). J gave up 1 base and V 10 bases, and 7 bases lay outside the gene matches. CDR3 region: CAIPRQGRTDTQYF. The CDR3 coding sequence is TGTGCCATTCCTCGACAGGGGCGCACAGATACGCAGTATTTT.

This clonotype came up a few times. CDR3 coding DNA: TGTGCCAGTATGGACAGGGGAAATGAAAAACTGTTTTTT. Its translation: CASMDRGNEKLFF. The rearrangement joins TRBV19 to TRBJ1-4; the match to TRBD1 covers 9 bases. V shed 7 bases, J shed 5 bases, and the junction held 2 bases outside the gene matches. CDR1 and CDR2 from the germline V gene are LNHDA and SQIVND (reference sequence). CDR3 length equals 13 residues.

Ten or more counts support this clonotype. V gene TRBV11-2 combines with J gene TRBJ2-5, with a tentative D call TRBD2 (8 bases). The CDR3 covers 17 residues. Trimming removed 1 base from V and 5 bases from J, with 20 bases in between. The germline gives CDR1 SGHAT, CDR2 FQNNGV. CDR3 DNA: TGTGCCAGCAGCTTAGGACCCCTCACGGGAGGGGGCGAGACCCAGTACTTC. Amino acids: CASSLGPLTGGGETQYF.

This clonotype was seen ten or more times. V and J are TRBV2 and TRBJ2-5; 9 nucleotides line up with TRBD2. Germline loops: CDR1 SNHLY, CDR2 FYNNEI. The CDR3 is made up of 15 amino acids. With V trimmed by 4 bases and J by 1 base, 4 bases remained unmatched. This CDR3 is CASSVNSGGQETQYF. In DNA, the CDR3 is TGTGCCAGCAGTGTTAATAGCGGGGGCCAAGAGACCCAGTACTTC.

V usage is TRBV20-1 and J usage is TRBJ2-1; D possibly corresponds to TRBD2 (5 bases). CDR3 size: 14 residues. Trimming left V 0 bases short and J 4 bases short, with 10 bases between. Germline V gene data show CDR1 as DFQATT and CDR2 as SNEGSKA (reference sequence). CDR3 sequence: CSARDYGVYNEQFF. The CDR3 DNA reads TGCAGTGCTAGAGACTACGGGGTATACAATGAGCAGTTCTTC.